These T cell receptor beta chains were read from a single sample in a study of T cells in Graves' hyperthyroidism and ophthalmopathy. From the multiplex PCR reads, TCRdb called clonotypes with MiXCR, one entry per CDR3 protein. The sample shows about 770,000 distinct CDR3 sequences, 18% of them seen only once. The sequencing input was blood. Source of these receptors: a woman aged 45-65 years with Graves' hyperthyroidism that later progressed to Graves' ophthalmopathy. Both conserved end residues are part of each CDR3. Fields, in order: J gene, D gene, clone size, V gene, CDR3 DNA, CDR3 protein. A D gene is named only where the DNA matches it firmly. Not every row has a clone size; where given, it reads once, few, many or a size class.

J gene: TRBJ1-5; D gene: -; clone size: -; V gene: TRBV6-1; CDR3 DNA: TGTGCCAGCAGTGAACGTCCATCTACTCAGCCCCAGCATTTT; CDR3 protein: CASSERPSTQPQHF
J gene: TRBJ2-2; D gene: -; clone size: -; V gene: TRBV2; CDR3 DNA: TGTGCCAGCAGTAAAGGACGATTCGGGGAGCTGTTTTTT; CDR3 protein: CASSKGRFGELFF
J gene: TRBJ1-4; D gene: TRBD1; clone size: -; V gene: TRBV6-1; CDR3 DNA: TGTGCCAGCAGTGACAACAGGGGCCCTTCATTGAAAAAACTGTTTTTT; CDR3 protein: CASSDNRGPSLKKLFF
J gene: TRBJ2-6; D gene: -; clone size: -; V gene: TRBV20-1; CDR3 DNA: TGCAGTGCTAGAGACCCGGGGGCATCCGGCTCTGGGGCCAACGTCCTGACTTTC; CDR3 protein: CSARDPGASGSGANVLTF
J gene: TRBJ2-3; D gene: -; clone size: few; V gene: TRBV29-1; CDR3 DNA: TGCAGCGTTGACGGCCCGAGCACAGATACGCAGTATTTT; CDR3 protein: CSVDGPSTDTQYF
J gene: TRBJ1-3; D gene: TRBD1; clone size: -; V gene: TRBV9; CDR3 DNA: TGTGCCAGCTGGTCAGGGGGCGAAGGAAACACCATATATTTT; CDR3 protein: CASWSGGEGNTIYF
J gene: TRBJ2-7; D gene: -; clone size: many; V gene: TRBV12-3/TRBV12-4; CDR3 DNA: TGTGCCAGCAGTTTAAGTAACAGGGCCTACGAGCAGTACTTC; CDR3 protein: CASSLSNRAYEQYF
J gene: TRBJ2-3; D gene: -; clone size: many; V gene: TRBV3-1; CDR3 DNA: TGTGCCAGCAGCCAAACACTCGGAAAGGGTACAGATACGCAGTATTTT; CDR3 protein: CASSQTLGKGTDTQYF
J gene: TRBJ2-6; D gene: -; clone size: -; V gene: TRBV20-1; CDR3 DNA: TGCAGTGCTTGGACAGCCAGAGGGTCTGGGGCCAACGTCCTGACTTTC; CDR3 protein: CSAWTARGSGANVLTF
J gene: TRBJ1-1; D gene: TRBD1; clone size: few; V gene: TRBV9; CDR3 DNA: TGTGCCAGCAGCGTAGTGGGACCAGGGGGCAGGAACACTGAAGCTTTCTTT; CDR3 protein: CASSVVGPGGRNTEAFF
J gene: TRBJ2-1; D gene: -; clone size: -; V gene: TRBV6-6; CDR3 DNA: TGTGCCAGCAGTCTACTCGGGGGGCTTGGCTACAATGAGCAGTTCTTC; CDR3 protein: CASSLLGGLGYNEQFF
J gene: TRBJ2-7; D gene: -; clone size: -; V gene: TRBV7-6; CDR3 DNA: TGTGCCAGCAGCTTAGACAGGGATCGGTACGAGCAGTACTTC; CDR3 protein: CASSLDRDRYEQYF
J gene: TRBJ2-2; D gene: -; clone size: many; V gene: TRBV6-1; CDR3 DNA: TGTGCCAGTACCATAGACAGAACGAACACCGGGGAGCTGTTTTTT; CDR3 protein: CASTIDRTNTGELFF
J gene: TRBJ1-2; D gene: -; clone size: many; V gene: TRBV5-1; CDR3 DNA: TGCGCCAGCAGCTCGCCCGGGGCAGCAGGCTATGGCTACACCTTC; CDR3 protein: CASSSPGAAGYGYTF
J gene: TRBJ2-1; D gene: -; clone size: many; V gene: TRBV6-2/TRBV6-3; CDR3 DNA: TGTGCCAGCAGTTTGGCGGGGCTTCATGAGCAGTTCTTC; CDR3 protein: CASSLAGLHEQFF
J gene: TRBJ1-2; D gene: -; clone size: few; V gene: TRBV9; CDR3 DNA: TGTGCCAGCAGCTCCCTTCCTGTGGGGGCTAACTATGGCTACACCTTC; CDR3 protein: CASSSLPVGANYGYTF
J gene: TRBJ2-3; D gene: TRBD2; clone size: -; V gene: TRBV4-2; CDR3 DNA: TGTGCCAGCAGCCCCCAGCGGGGGCGCACAGATACGCAGTATTTT; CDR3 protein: CASSPQRGRTDTQYF
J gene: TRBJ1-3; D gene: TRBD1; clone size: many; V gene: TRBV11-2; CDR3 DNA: TGTGCCAGCAGCTTAGACGGGACAGCTGGAAACACCATATATTTT; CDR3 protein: CASSLDGTAGNTIYF
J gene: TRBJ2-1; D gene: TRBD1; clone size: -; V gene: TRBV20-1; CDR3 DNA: TGCAGTGCTGGGCGGACAGGATCCTACAATGAGCAGTTCTTC; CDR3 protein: CSAGRTGSYNEQFF
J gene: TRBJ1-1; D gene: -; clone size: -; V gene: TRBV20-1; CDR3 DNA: TGCAGTGCAAAGACTGGGTCCCTGGAAGCTTTCTTT; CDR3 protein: CSAKTGSLEAFF
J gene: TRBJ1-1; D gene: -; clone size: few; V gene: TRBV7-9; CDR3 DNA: TGTGCCAGCAGCTTAAAAGGACAGACTGAAGCTTTCTTT; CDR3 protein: CASSLKGQTEAFF
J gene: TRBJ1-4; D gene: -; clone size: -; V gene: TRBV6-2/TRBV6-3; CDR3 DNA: TGTGCCAGCAGTTACGAGGGTACCAATGAAAAACTGTTTTTT; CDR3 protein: CASSYEGTNEKLFF
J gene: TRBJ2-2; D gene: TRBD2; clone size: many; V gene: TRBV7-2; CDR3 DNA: TGTGCCAGCAACATAAGGGGAGGGACCATCGGGGAGCTGTTTTTT; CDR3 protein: CASNIRGGTIGELFF
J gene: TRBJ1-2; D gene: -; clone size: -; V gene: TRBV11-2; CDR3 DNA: TGTGCCAGCAGCTTTTCCCGAGGGAACTATGGCTACACCTTC; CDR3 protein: CASSFSRGNYGYTF
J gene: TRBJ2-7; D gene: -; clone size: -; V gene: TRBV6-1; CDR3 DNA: TGTGCCAGCAGACCCGGGGGCGTGGGTTACGAGCAGTACTTC; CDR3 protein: CASRPGGVGYEQYF
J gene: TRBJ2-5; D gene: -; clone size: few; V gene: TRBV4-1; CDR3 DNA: TGCGCCAGCAGCCAATTCGGAGGGGGCCAAGAGACCCAGTACTTC; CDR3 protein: CASSQFGGGQETQYF
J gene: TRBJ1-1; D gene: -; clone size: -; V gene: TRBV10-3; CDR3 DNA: TGTGCCACCGCGGACAGGAACACTGAAGCTTTCTTT; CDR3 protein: CATADRNTEAFF